This T cell receptor beta chain originates from a study of blood T cell repertoires in COVID-19. Study-wide context: The United States, Italy and Spain were the sources of the acute and convalescent COVID-19 samples. T cells, B-cell-depleted T cells, or PBMCs supplied cDNA or gDNA.

Per the authors' pipeline: Amplification with reference gene primers provided the estimates of nucleated cell counts. Using immunoSEQ multiplex PCR, the repertoire was profiled, and TCRdb retains in-frame clones only, with some absent. The V and J calls and clone size are taken from that table; D and trimming were inferred from the DNA. The sample has about 35,000 clones; about 80% are singletons. Trimming took off 6 bases at V and 1 base at J, with 18 bases between the two ends. The CDR3 is 16 amino acids. Germline CDR1 reads KGHSH; CDR2 reads LQKENI. Sequences were obtained from peripheral blood. The gene calls are TRBV18 and TRBJ1-1; D gene uncertain. The TCR comes from a man between 50 and 59 years old with acute or convalescent COVID-19. CDR3: CASSQSHRQENTEAFF. The CDR3 region has the DNA TGTGCCAGCTCCCAATCCCACCGGCAGGAGAACACTGAAGCTTTCTTT. Supplemented by reference TRBV18 and TRBJ1-1, the full variable domain reads NAGVMQNPRHLVRRRGQEARLRCSPMKGHSHVYWYRQLPEEGLKFMVYLQKENIIDESGMPKERFSAEFPKEGPSILRIQQVVRGDSAAYFCASSQSHRQENTEAFFGQGTRLTVV.